The 17 T cell receptor beta chains below were found in one sample sequenced in a study of T cells in localized non-small cell lung cancer. Assay: immunoSEQ multiplex PCR; the TCRdb copy retains only in-frame clones and omits some. The profile shows approximately 88,000 clones, roughly 90% of them singletons. The input for sequencing was PBMCs, taken before any cancer treatment. Source of these receptors: a woman aged 40-70 years with stage II squamous cell lung carcinoma.

This clone is a singleton in its sample. As DNA, the CDR3 is TGCGCCAGCAGCCAAGAGCCGGGGGCAGTGGGGAATGAGCAGTTCTTC. Translating gives CASSQEPGAVGNEQFF. The rearrangement uses TRBV4-1 and TRBJ2-1; the D gene could be TRBD1 or TRBD2 (6 bases each). From germline, CDR1 is MGHRA and CDR2 YSYEKL. V was clipped by 0 bases and J by 7 bases, with 16 bases between them. The CDR3 loop spans 16 amino acids.

The gene calls are TRBV29-1 and TRBJ2-2; the match to TRBD1 covers 7 bases. Germline CDR1 reads SQVTM; CDR2 reads ANQGSEA. The CDR3 consists of 17 residues. V dropped 5 bases and J dropped 4; count of bases not matched to a gene: 16. DNA for the CDR3: TGCAGCGTTCAGGGTAGGGGGCCCCGTGAGAGCACCGGGGAGCTGTTTTTT. Its translation: CSVQGRGPRESTGELFF.

The rearrangement uses TRBV4-2 and TRBJ2-1; perhaps TRBD2 as D (5 bases). V was pared by 3 bases and J by 0 bases, with 15 bases between. This CDR3 has 17 amino acids. Germline V lookup: CDR1 LGHNA, CDR2 YNFKEQ. The DNA of the CDR3 is TGTGCCAGCAGCCAGTCTTTAGCGCAGAGCTCCTACAATGAGCAGTTCTTC. It translates to CASSQSLAQSSYNEQFF.

The genes are TRBV7-6 and TRBJ2-2, with D maybe TRBD2 (7 bases). Germline V lookup: CDR1 SGHVS, CDR2 FNYEAQ. CDR3 length equals 15 residues. V was shortened by 5 bases and J by 4 bases, with 14 bases between the two germline ends. CDR3 region: CASSQGGGSTGELFF. CDR3 DNA sequence: TGTGCCAGCAGCCAAGGGGGGGGATCCACCGGGGAGCTGTTTTTT.

This rearrangement joins TRBV5-1 to TRBJ1-1; D uncertain. The germline CDR1 and CDR2 sequences are SGHRS and YFSETQ. The CDR3 totals 13 residues. The V end was cut by 5 bases, the J end by 2 bases, with 10 bases between. The CDR3 region has the DNA TGCGCCAGCAGGTCGGGCTTCAACACTGAAGCTTTCTTT. Protein sequence: CASRSGFNTEAFF.

The chain employs TRBV2 and TRBJ1-5, with D possibly matching TRBD1 (6 bases). The length of the CDR3 is 13 residues. The ends were cut back, 5 bases at V and 4 bases at J, with 9 bases in the middle. CDR1 SNHLY and CDR2 FYNNEI come from the germline V gene. The CDR3 sequence: CASSLGANQPQHF. CDR3 nucleotides: TGTGCCAGCAGTCTGGGGGCGAATCAGCCCCAGCATTTT.

This chain links TRBV5-4 with TRBJ2-1; 7 bases are shared with TRBD2. The CDR3 runs to 15 residues. After removal of 3 bases from V and 5 bases from J, the junction contained 8 bases not matched to a gene. Germline V gives CDR1 SGHNT, CDR2 YYREEE (reference sequence). The CDR3 loop reads CASSSRRRGNNEQFF. The CDR3 nucleotides read TGTGCCAGCAGCTCCCGCCGGCGGGGGAACAATGAGCAGTTCTTC.

A remark on this clone: Its ends do not fully match the called genes, so a read error is possible. The CDR3 sequence: CASSVDDYSNQPQHF. The CDR3 nucleotides are TGTGCCAGCAGTGTAGACGATTATAGCAATCAGCCCCAGCATTTT. J is TRBJ1-5 and V is TRBV9; D ambiguous. CDR3 length: 15 amino acids. The germline CDR1 and CDR2 sequences are SGDLS and YYNGEE.

The chain recombines TRBV5-6 with TRBJ2-3, with 11 bases matching TRBD2. The junction had 6 bases not matched to a gene; V was cut back by 3 bases and J by 0 bases. Germline CDR1 is SGHDT and CDR2 is YYEEEE. This CDR3 comprises 17 residues. The chain's CDR3 is CASSSGTSGLSTDTQYF. CDR3 nucleotides: TGTGCCAGCAGCTCCGGGACTAGCGGACTAAGCACAGATACGCAGTATTTT.

The V gene is TRBV4-2, the J gene TRBJ2-5; a possible D gene is TRBD2 (6 bases). CDR3 size: 14 residues. Germline V gene sequence: CDR1 LGHNA, CDR2 YNFKEQ. The V end was cut by 2 bases, the J end by 0 bases, with 7 bases between. CDR3 residues: CASSQRDYQETQYF. For the CDR3, the DNA is TGTGCCAGCAGCCAAAGGGACTACCAAGAGACCCAGTACTTC.

The chain links TRBV18 to TRBJ2-7, with 8 bases fitting TRBD1. Looked up from germline, CDR1 is KGHSH and CDR2 is LQKENI. The CDR3 length is 14 residues. V trimming: 3 bases; J trimming: 3 bases; junction bases outside the gene matches: 4. The CDR3, as DNA: TGTGCCAGCTCACCTAAGGACAGGGACTACGAGCAGTACTTC. It is translated as CASSPKDRDYEQYF. The variable domain in full, completed from reference TRBV18 and TRBJ2-7, reads NAGVMQNPRHLVRRRGQEARLRCSPMKGHSHVYWYRQLPEEGLKFMVYLQKENIIDESGMPKERFSAEFPKEGPSILRIQQVVRGDSAAYFCASSPKDRDYEQYFGPGTRLTVT.

This chain joins TRBV18 and TRBJ1-5, with D possibly matching TRBD1 (5 bases). The CDR3 covers 15 residues. The germline CDR1 and CDR2 sequences are KGHSH and LQKENI. Trimming cost V 2 bases and J 7 bases, with 15 bases left between them. The CDR3 here is CASSPVSGTGQPQHF. The DNA for the CDR3 is TGTGCCAGCTCACCAGTCTCAGGGACGGGGCAGCCCCAGCATTTT.

The chain couples TRBV19 to TRBJ1-2; D is unclear. Per the germline V gene, CDR1 is LNHDA and CDR2 is SQIVND (reference sequence). The V end was cut by 5 bases, the J end by 8 bases, with 12 bases between. This CDR3 has 12 amino acids. CDR3 region: CASSSGEGGYTF. CDR3 sequence (DNA): TGTGCCAGTAGTTCAGGCGAGGGAGGCTACACCTTC.

CDR3: CASSHLSADTQYF. In DNA, the CDR3 is TGTGCCAGCAGTCACCTTTCGGCAGATACGCAGTATTTT. The chain combines TRBV9 with TRBJ2-3, with unresolved D. Germline values: CDR1 SGDLS, CDR2 YYNGEE. CDR3 length equals 13 residues. The germline V and J ends were trimmed by 5 bases and 4 bases, with 11 bases remaining between them.

This clone was seen once. This chain joins TRBV21-1 and TRBJ2-7; the table calls TRBD1, which could not be checked here. TRBV21-1 counts as a pseudogene. This CDR3 region has 17 residues. CDR3: CASSRPEGDSVSYEQYF. The CDR3 DNA follows: TGTGCCAGCAGCAGGCCCGAGGGGGACAGCGTCTCCTACGAGCAGTACTTC.

V and J are TRBV7-9 and TRBJ2-3; 9 nucleotides line up with TRBD2. Trimming removed 0 bases from V and 2 bases from J; junction bases left unmatched: 6. The CDR3 runs 17 residues. CDR1 is SEHNR, CDR2 FQNEAQ, per germline (reference sequence). The CDR3 loop is CASSLARVAGDTDTQYF. The CDR3 DNA follows: TGTGCCAGCAGCTTAGCGCGGGTAGCGGGGGACACAGATACGCAGTATTTT.

J is TRBJ1-5 and V is TRBV6-6; no firm D call. The V end was cut by 6 bases, the J end by 8 bases, with 11 bases between. Germline values: CDR1 MNHNY, CDR2 SVGAGI (reference sequence). This CDR3 comprises 12 residues. CDR3 protein: CASRDGPEPQHF. CDR3 bases: TGTGCCAGCAGAGACGGACCTGAGCCCCAGCATTTT.